The 13 T cell receptor beta chains given below trace back to one sample, sequenced in a study of control samples from healthy donors and cancer patients. Method: immunoSEQ multiplex PCR; TCRdb's copy keeps in-frame clones and lacks some. This table holds 57,000 or so clones, about 95% found once. Input material: blood. These receptors all stem from a man aged 25 to 40 in good health.

This sequence joins TRBV5-6 and TRBJ2-5; 8 bases map to TRBD1. The CDR3 spans 16 residues. Germline V gives CDR1 SGHDT, CDR2 YYEEEE. The ends lost 0 bases at V and 3 bases at J; junction bases unmatched: 7. The CDR3 bases are TGTGCCAGCAGCTTGGGTCAGGGGGCGGGCAAAGAGACCCAGTACTTC. It codes for CASSLGQGAGKETQYF.

This chain joins TRBV2 and TRBJ2-7, with 13 bases aligning to TRBD2. CDR3 size: 17 residues. Germline loops: CDR1 SNHLY, CDR2 FYNNEI. Trimming removed 4 bases from V and 5 bases from J; junction bases left unmatched: 11. The CDR3 sequence: CASSGVPGLAGRNEQYF. Written as DNA, the CDR3 is TGTGCCAGCAGTGGCGTACCGGGACTAGCGGGAAGGAACGAGCAGTACTTC.

The chain employs TRBV28 and TRBJ1-1; D is unclear. CDR3 size: 12 residues. V lost 2 bases, J lost 9 bases, and 10 bases lay in between. The germline V gene encodes CDR1 MDHEN and CDR2 SYDVKM. The CDR3 DNA follows: TGTGCCAGCAGTTTAGTTGGGAGTCAAGCTTTCTTT. It codes for CASSLVGSQAFF.

The CDR3: CASSLDSGDEQFF. CDR3 nucleotide sequence: TGTGCCAGCAGCTTAGATTCCGGTGATGAGCAGTTCTTC. The rearrangement uses TRBV7-3 and TRBJ2-1; no clear D. The germline gives CDR1 SGHTA, CDR2 FQGTGA. The V end was cut by 2 bases, the J end by 8 bases, with 10 bases between. The CDR3 runs to 13 residues.

V gene TRBV5-5 combines with J gene TRBJ2-7, with D perhaps matching TRBD2 (5 bases). The germline gives CDR1 SGHKS, CDR2 YYEKEE (reference sequence). Trimming pared 4 bases from V and 0 bases from J, leaving 20 bases between. The CDR3 consists of 17 residues. Here the CDR3 DNA reads TGTGCCAGCAGCCAGGTTCCGGTGAGTGACTACTCCTACGAGCAGTACTTC. Amino acids: CASSQVPVSDYSYEQYF.

V gene TRBV30 combines with J gene TRBJ1-6, with 9 bases lining up with TRBD1. The V and J ends lost 2 bases and 7 bases, in that order; junction bases with no gene match: 3. The germline CDR1 and CDR2 sequences are GTSNPN and SVGIG (reference sequence). There are 14 residues in the CDR3. The CDR3 is CAWSYRGQNSPLHF. CDR3 bases: TGTGCCTGGAGTTACAGGGGGCAAAATTCACCCCTCCACTTT.

V gene TRBV19 combines with J gene TRBJ2-1, with 7 nucleotides matching TRBD2. After removal of 4 bases from V and 5 bases from J, the junction contained 2 bases not matched to a gene. Germline assignment: CDR1 LNHDA and CDR2 SQIVND (reference sequence). The CDR3 has 13 amino acids. CDR3 bases: TGTGCCAGTAGTAGGGGGGGAAACAATGAGCAGTTCTTC. Translation: CASSRGGNNEQFF.

The CDR3 DNA reads as TGTGCCAGCAGCCAATCTTTAATCCCCACTGAGCAGTTCTTC. It is translated as CASSQSLIPTEQFF. The chain recombines TRBV16 with TRBJ2-1; D gene unclear. Germline V lookup: CDR1 KGHSY, CDR2 FQNENV. The ends were cut back, 0 bases at V and 9 bases at J, with 12 bases in the middle. The CDR3 totals 14 residues.

The chain recombines TRBV18 with TRBJ2-7; TRBD1 matches 9 bases. Looked up from germline, CDR1 is KGHSH and CDR2 is LQKENI. After removal of 4 bases from V and 4 bases from J, the junction contained 5 bases not matched to a gene. The CDR3 contains 14 residues. The CDR3 region is CASSLRQGEYEQYF. As DNA, the CDR3 is TGTGCCAGCTCACTCCGACAGGGGGAGTACGAGCAGTACTTC.

The CDR3 DNA sequence: TGTGCCACCAACGGCAGGGTGTACCAAGAGACCCAGTACTTC. This translates into CATNGRVYQETQYF. The V and J genes are TRBV5-8 and TRBJ2-5; D is possibly TRBD1 (5 bases). V was trimmed by 9 bases and J by 0 bases, leaving 15 bases between them. This CDR3 has 14 residues. The germline V gene encodes CDR1 SGHTS and CDR2 YDEGEE.

The chain has TRBV5-1 and TRBJ2-5; perhaps TRBD2 as D (6 bases). The CDR3 is 15 amino acids. The germline V and J ends were trimmed by 0 bases and 4 bases, with 13 bases remaining between them. Germline CDR1 and CDR2: SGHRS and YFSETQ. The CDR3 region has the DNA TGCGCCAGCAGCTTGGGAGGAGGGTTGCGAGAGACCCAGTACTTC. It translates to CASSLGGGLRETQYF.

The rearrangement joins TRBV11-2 to TRBJ2-1; 11 nucleotides align to TRBD2. Germline assignment: CDR1 SGHAT and CDR2 FQNNGV. V lost 4 bases and J lost 7; bases outside the gene matches: 6. This CDR3 is 15 amino acids long. CDR3 nucleotide sequence: TGTGCCAGCAGCTCCGGGACTAGCGGATTAAATGAGCAGTTCTTC. Translating gives CASSSGTSGLNEQFF. Full variable domain (missing parts from reference TRBV11-2 and TRBJ2-1): EAGVAQSPRYKIIEKRQSVAFWCNPISGHATLYWYQQILGQGPKLLIQFQNNGVVDDSQLPKDRFSAERLKGVDSTLKIQPAKLEDSAVYLCASSSGTSGLNEQFFGPGTRLTVL.

J is TRBJ1-1 and V is TRBV5-5, with TRBD1 matching 7 bases. Per the germline V gene, CDR1 is SGHKS and CDR2 is YYEKEE (reference sequence). This CDR3 is built from 12 residues. J gave up 7 bases and V 3 bases, and 3 bases lay outside the gene matches. This chain's CDR3 is CASSWTGLEAFF. The CDR3 bases are TGTGCCAGCAGCTGGACAGGACTTGAAGCTTTCTTT.